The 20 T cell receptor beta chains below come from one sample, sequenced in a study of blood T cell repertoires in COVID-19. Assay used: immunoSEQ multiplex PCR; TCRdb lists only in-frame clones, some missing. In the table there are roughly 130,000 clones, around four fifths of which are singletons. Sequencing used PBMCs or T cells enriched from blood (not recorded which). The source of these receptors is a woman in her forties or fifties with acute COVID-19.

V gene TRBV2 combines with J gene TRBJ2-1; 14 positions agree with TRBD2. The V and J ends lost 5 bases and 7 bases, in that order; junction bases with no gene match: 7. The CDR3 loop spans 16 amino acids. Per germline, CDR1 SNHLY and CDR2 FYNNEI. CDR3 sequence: CASSSPGLAGENEQFF. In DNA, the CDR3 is TGTGCCAGCAGTTCACCGGGACTAGCGGGGGAAAATGAGCAGTTCTTC.

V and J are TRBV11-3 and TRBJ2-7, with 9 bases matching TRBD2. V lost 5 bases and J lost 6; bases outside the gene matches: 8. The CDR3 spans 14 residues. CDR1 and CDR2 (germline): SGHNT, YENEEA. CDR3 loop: CASSVQAGGTEQYF. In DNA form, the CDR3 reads TGTGCCAGCAGCGTTCAAGCGGGAGGAACCGAGCAGTACTTC.

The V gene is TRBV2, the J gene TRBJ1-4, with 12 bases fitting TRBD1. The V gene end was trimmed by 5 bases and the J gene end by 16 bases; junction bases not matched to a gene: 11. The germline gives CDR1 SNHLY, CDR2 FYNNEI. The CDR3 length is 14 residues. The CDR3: CASSPGTGGGHQFF. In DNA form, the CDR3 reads TGTGCCAGCAGTCCTGGGACAGGGGGCGGTCACCAGTTTTTT.

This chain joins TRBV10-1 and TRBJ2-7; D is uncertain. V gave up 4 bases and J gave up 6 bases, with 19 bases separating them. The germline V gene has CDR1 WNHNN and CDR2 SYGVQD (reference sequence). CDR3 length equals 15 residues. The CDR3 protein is CASSGPKILFLEQYF. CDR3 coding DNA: TGCGCCAGCAGTGGCCCAAAGATACTATTTCTCGAGCAGTACTTC.

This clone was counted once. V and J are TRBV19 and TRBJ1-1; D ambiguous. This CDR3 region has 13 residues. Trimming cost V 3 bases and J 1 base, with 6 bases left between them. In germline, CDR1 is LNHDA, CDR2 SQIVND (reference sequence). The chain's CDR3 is CASSIGKNTEAFF. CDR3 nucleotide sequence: TGTGCCAGTAGTATTGGCAAGAACACTGAAGCTTTCTTT. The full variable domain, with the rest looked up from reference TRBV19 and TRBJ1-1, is DGGITQSPKYLFRKEGQNVTLSCEQNLNHDAMYWYRQDPGQGLRLIYYSQIVNDFQKGDIAEGYSVSREKKESFPLTVTSAQKNPTAFYLCASSIGKNTEAFFGQGTRLTVV.

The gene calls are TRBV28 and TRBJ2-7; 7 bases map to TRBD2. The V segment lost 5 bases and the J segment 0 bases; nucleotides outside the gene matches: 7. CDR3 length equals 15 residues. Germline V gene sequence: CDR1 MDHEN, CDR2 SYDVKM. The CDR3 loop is CASSTSGISSYEQYF. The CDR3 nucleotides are TGTGCCAGCAGTACCAGCGGGATCAGCTCCTACGAGCAGTACTTC. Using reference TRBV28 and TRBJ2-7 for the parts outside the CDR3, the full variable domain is DVKVTQSSRYLVKRTGEKVFLECVQDMDHENMFWYRQDPGLGLRLIYFSYDVKMKEKGDIPEGYSVSREKKERFSLILESASTNQTSMYLCASSTSGISSYEQYFGPGTRLTVT.

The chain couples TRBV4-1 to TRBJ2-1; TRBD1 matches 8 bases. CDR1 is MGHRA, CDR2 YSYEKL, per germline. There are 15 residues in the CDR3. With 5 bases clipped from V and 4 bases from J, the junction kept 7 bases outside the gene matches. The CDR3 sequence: CASSSQGASYNEQFF. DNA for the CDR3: TGCGCCAGCAGCTCTCAGGGGGCTTCGTACAATGAGCAGTTCTTC.

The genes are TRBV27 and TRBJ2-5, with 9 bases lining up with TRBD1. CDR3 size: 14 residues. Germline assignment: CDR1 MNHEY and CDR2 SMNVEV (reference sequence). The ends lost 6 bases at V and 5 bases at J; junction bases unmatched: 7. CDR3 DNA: TGTGCCAGCAGACATACAGGGGGCGATGAGACCCAGTACTTC. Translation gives CASRHTGGDETQYF.

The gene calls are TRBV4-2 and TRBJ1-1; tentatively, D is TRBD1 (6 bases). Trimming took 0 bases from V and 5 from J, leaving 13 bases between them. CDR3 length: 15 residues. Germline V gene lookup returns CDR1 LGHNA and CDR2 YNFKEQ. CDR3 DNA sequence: TGTGCCAGCAGCCAAGACAACAGGGTCCGGACTGAAGCTTTCTTT. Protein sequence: CASSQDNRVRTEAFF.

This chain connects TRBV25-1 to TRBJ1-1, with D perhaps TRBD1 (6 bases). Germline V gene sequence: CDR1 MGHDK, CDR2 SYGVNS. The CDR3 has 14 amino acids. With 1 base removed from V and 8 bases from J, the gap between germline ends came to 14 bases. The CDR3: CASSESVPRGEAFF. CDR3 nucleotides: TGTGCCAGCAGTGAATCGGTCCCCAGGGGAGAAGCTTTCTTT. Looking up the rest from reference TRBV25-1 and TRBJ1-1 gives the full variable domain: EADIYQTPRYLVIGTGKKITLECSQTMGHDKMYWYQQDPGMELHLIHYSYGVNSTEKGDLSSESTVSRIRTEHFPLTLESARPSHTSQYLCASSESVPRGEAFFGQGTRLTVV.

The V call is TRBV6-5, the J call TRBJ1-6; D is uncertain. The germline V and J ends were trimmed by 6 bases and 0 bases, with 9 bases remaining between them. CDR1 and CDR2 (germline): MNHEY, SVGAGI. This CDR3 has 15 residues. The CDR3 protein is CASSRELSYNSPLHF. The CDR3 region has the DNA TGTGCCAGCAGCCGTGAGCTCTCCTATAATTCACCCCTCCACTTT.

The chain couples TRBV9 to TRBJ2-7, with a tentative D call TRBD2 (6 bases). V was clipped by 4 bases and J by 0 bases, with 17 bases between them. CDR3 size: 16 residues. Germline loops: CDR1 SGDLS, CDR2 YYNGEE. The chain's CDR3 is CASSPNLGSPSYEQYF. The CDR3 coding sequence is TGTGCCAGCAGCCCGAACCTCGGGAGTCCCTCCTACGAGCAGTACTTC. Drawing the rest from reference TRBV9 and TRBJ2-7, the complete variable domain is DSGVTQTPKHLITATGQRVTLRCSPRSGDLSVYWYQQSLDQGLQFLIQYYNGEERAKGNILERFSAQQFPDLHSELNLSSLELGDSALYFCASSPNLGSPSYEQYFGPGTRLTVT.

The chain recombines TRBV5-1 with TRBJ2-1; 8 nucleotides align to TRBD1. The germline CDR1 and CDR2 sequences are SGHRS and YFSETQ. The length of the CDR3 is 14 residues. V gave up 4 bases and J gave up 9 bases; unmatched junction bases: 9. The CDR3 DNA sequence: TGCGCCAGCAGCCTGAGTCGGACAGGGATTGAGCAGTTCTTC. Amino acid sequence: CASSLSRTGIEQFF.

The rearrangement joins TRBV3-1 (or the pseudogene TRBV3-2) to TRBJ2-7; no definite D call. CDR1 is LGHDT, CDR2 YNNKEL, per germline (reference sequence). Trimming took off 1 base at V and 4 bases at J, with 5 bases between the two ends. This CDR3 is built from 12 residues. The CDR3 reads CASSQVSYEQYF. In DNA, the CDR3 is TGTGCCAGCAGCCAAGTTAGTTACGAGCAGTACTTC.

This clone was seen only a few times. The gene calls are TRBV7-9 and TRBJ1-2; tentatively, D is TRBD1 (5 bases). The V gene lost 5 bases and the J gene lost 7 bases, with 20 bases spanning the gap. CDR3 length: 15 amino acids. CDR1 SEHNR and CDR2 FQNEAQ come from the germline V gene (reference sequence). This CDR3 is CASSPFQGDVGGYTF. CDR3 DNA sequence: TGTGCCAGCAGCCCGTTTCAGGGCGACGTAGGTGGCTACACCTTC.

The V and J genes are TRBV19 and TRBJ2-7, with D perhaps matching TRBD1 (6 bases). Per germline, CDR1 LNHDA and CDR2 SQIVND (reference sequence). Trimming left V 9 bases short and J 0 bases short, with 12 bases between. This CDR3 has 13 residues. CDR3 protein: CASRDTTSYEQYF. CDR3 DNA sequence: TGTGCCAGCCGGGACACTACCTCCTACGAGCAGTACTTC.

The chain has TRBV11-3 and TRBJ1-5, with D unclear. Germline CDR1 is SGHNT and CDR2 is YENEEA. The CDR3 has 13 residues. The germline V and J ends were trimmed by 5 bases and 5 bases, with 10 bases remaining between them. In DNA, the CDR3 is TGTGCCAGCAGCCCGGGATCAGATCAGCCCCAGCATTTT. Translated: CASSPGSDQPQHF.

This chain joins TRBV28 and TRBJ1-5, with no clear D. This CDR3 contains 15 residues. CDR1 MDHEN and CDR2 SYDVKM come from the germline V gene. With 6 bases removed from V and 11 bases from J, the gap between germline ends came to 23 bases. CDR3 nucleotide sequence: TGTGCCAGCAGACCGTCTCCCCCCATTGGCCGGGCCCAGCATTTT. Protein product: CASRPSPPIGRAQHF.

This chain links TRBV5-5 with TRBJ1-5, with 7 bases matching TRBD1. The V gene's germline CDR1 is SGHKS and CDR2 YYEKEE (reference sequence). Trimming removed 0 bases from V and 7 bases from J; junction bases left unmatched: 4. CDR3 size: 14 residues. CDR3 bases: TGTGCCAGCAGCTTGGAGGCAGGGGGGCAGCCCCAGCATTTT. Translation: CASSLEAGGQPQHF. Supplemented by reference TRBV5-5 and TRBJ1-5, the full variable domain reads DAGVTQSPTHLIKTRGQQVTLRCSPISGHKSVSWYQQVLGQGPQFIFQYYEKEERGRGNFPDRFSARQFPNYSSELNVNALLLGDSALYLCASSLEAGGQPQHFGDGTRLSIL.

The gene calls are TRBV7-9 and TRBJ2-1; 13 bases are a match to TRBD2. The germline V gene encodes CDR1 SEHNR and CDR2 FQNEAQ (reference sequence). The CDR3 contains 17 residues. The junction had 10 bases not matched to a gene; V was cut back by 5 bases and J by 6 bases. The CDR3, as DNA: TGTGCCAGCAGCCCCCTATCCGGACTAGCGGGAGTCAATGAGCAGTTCTTC. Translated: CASSPLSGLAGVNEQFF.